The T cell receptor (beta chain) described here comes from a study of blood T cell repertoires in COVID-19. Study-level information: Italy, Spain and the United States were the sources of the convalescent and acute COVID-19 samples. The analysed material was cDNA or gDNA that came from T cells, B-cell-depleted T cells, or PBMCs.

Germline CDR1 and CDR2: LGHDT and YNNKEL (reference sequence). The V and J ends lost 3 bases and 4 bases respectively, with 20 bases between them. This CDR3 spans 17 amino acids. Original data processing: Amplification from reference gene primers served as the basis for estimated nucleated cell counts. The table came from immunoSEQ multiplex PCR; TCRdb's copy has only in-frame clones and leaves some out. The V and J calls and the clone size are those of that table, but D and trimming were determined from the DNA. The table records about 100,000 clones, approximately 81% of them present only once. The sequenced sample consisted of peripheral blood. The chain has TRBV3-1 (or the pseudogene TRBV3-2) and TRBJ2-3; D might be TRBD2 (6 bases). The receptor was isolated from a man between 60 and 75 years old with acute or convalescent COVID-19. CDR3 in DNA: TGTGCCAGCAGCCATGGGGACTGGGGAAGTAGGGCAGATACGCAGTATTTT. Translating it yields CASSHGDWGSRADTQYF.